This paragraph covers one T cell receptor beta chain sequence. Its specific antigen is unknown. Base qualities are not recorded, but no much larger clone differs from it by a single base. Whole blood was collected in K2EDTA tubes by collaborating institutions according to the institutions' own protocols. Collaborator samples were shipped for TCRbeta analysis as frozen whole blood, isolated PBMCs, or DNA extracted from either sample type. This sample was included in a study of blood T cell repertoires in COVID-19 (TCRdb year 2020). Background for the entire study: Collaborator samples came from the United States, Italy and Spain and covered acute and convalescent phases of COVID-19. The material from the prospective study consisted of cDNA or gDNA derived from T cells, B-cell-depleted T cells, or PBMCs. Samples came from the ongoing ImmuneRACE study (first 160 participants) plus 1,254 subjects from 6 global collaborators. The repertoires were released in a freely available public database meant as a resource for research on the immune response to SARS-CoV-2. Where available, HLA class I and class II types were obtained from metadata supplied by the sample provider rather than from assay-based typing. Nearly every sample came with metadata listing a de-identified subject ID, COVID-19 status, age in years and sex. The dataset comprised deeply sampled blood TCRbeta repertoires from subjects exposed to, actively infected with, or recovered from COVID-19.

Points the paper makes about the study in general: The quantity of clinical and demographic metadata differed by source and by participant and was supplied without curation.

TCRbeta CDR3 regions were amplified from genomic DNA by means of the immunoSEQ Assay, a bias-controlled multiplex PCR. The source study handled its data this way. Nucleated cell counts per sample were estimated from amplification of reference gene primers within the assay. Sequence reads were collapsed and filtered to measure the absolute abundance of every unique TCRbeta CDR3 rearrangement. For each sample, productive Simpson clonality was calculated as the square root of Simpson's diversity index over productive rearrangements. As stored in TCRdb, this immuneACCESS dataset retains in-frame rearrangements with V and J assigned. A fraction of the clones does not appear; measured against another copy, unresolved V genes explain less than half of the discrepancy, and the remainder lacks a known reason. V, J and clone size are those of that table, while D and trimming were read from the DNA. The sample table shows around 130,000 clones, and roughly 80% are seen once. Of the sample, more than 1.3% falls within the top ten clones.

There are 13 amino acids in the CDR3, from cysteine to phenylalanine inclusive. CDR3 DNA only is kept here, 39 bases in frame from base 1. For this chain, trimming is 3 bases at the V end and 5 bases at the J end, and the number of junction bases without a gene match is 7. For CDR1 and CDR2, the germline V gene lists SQVTM and ANQGSEA. The rearranged chain carries TRBV29-1 and TRBJ2-7, with 7 middle bases fitting TRBD1. Material for sequencing was peripheral blood. The origin of this receptor is a man aged 55-75 years with acute or convalescent COVID-19. The DNA sequence is given as TGCAGCGTTGACGAGGGGGCTCCCGACGAGCAGTACTTC. This gives the protein CSVDEGAPDEQYF.